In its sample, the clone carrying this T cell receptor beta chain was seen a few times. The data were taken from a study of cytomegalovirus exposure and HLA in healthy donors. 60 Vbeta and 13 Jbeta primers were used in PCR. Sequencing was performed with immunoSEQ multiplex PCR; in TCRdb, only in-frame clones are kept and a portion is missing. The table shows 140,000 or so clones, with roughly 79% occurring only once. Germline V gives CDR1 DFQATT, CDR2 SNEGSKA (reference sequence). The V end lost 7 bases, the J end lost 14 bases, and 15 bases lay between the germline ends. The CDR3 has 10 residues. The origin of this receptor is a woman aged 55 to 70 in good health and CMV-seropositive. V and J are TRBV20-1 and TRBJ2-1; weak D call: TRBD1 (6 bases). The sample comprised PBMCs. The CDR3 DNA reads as TGCAGTGTTGCCGGGACATTCAAGTTCTTC. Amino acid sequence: CSVAGTFKFF.